Sequencing of this TCR beta chain was carried out in a study of T cells after posttransplantation cyclophosphamide. The study's findings and limits: Donor CD8+ memory clones often dominated recipient blood repertoires at later times. Recipient CMV seropositivity and CMV reactivation strongly tracked TRB clonality.

Method: immunoSEQ multiplex PCR; TCRdb's copy keeps in-frame clones and lacks some. Listed here are under 15,000 clones without any singletons, the top ten holding over 20%. The V gene's germline CDR1 is SNHLY and CDR2 FYNNEI. V lost 7 bases and J lost 0, with 17 bases in between. CDR3 length: 16 amino acids. A marrow graft followed busulfan-fludarabine conditioning, with cyclophosphamide on days +3 and +4. About this clone itself: Its antigen is still unknown.

The specimen comprised PBMCs, sampled after allogeneic stem cell transplant with posttransplant cyclophosphamide. J is TRBJ2-3 and V is TRBV2; perhaps TRBD2 as D (5 bases). The sequence was obtained from a female patient in her 40s who received an allogeneic stem cell transplant from a related donor, was CMV-positive, and had acute GVHD only. Certain T cells may be donor cells from the graft. CDR3 sequence: CASKSGRTRSTDTQYF. The CDR3 DNA reads TGTGCCAGCAAGAGCGGACGAACTAGAAGCACAGATACGCAGTATTTT.